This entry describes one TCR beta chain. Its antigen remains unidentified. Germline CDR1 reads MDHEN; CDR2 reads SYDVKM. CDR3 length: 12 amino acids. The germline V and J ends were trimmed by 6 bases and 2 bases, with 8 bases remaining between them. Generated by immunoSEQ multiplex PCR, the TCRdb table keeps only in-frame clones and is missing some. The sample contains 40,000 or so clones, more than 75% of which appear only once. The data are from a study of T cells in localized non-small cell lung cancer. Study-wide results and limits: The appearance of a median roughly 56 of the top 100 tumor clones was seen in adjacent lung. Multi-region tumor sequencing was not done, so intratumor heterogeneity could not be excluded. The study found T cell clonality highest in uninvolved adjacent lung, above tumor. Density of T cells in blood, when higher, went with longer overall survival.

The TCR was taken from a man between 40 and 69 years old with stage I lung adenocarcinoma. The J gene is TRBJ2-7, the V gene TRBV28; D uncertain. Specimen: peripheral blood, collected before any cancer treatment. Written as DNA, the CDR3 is TGTGCCAGCAGGGGCGAGACCTACGAGCAGTACTTC. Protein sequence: CASRGETYEQYF.